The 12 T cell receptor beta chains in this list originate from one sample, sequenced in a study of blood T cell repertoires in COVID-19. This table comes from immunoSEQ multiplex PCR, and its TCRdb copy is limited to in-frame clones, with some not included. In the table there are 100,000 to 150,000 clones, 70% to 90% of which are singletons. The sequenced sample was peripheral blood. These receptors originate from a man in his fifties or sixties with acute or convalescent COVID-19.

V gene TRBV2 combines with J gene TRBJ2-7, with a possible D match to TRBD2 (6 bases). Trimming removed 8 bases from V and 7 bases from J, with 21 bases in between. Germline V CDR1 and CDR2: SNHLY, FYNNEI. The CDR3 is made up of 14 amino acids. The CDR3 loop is CASLEVASALEQYF. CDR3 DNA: TGTGCCAGCCTTGAGGTCGCTAGCGCCCTGGAGCAGTACTTC.

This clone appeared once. The CDR3 DNA reads TGTGCCAGCAGCACTCGGGACTACTACAATGAGCAGTTCTTC. As protein: CASSTRDYYNEQFF. The chain has TRBV7-2 and TRBJ2-1, with 7 nucleotides matching TRBD2. The CDR3 has 14 residues. Germline-derived CDR1 and CDR2 are SGHTA and FQGNSA. The trim removed 5 bases at V and 3 bases at J, leaving 4 bases unmatched.

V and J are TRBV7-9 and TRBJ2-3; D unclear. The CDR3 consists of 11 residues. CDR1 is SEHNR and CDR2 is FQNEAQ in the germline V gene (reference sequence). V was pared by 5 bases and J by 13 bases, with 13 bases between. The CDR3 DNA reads TGTGCCAGCAGCGGAGCCTTCCTAGAGTATTTT. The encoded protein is CASSGAFLEYF. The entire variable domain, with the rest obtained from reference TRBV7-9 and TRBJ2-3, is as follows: DTGVSQNPRHKITKRGQNVTFRCDPISEHNRLYWYRQTLGQGPEFLTYFQNEAQLEKSRLLSDRFSAERPKGSFSTLEIQRTEQGDSAMYLCASSGAFLEYFGPGTRLTVL.

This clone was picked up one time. The CDR3 loop is CASSRISGAGTGELFF. The DNA of the CDR3 is TGTGCCAGTAGTAGGATCAGCGGGGCTGGCACCGGGGAGCTGTTTTTT. V and J are TRBV19 and TRBJ2-2; the match to TRBD2 covers 7 bases. Trimming removed 4 bases from V and 4 bases from J; junction bases left unmatched: 9. The CDR3 covers 16 residues. Germline CDR1 and CDR2: LNHDA and SQIVND (reference sequence). The variable domain in full, with the rest retrieved from reference TRBV19 and TRBJ2-2, is DGGITQSPKYLFRKEGQNVTLSCEQNLNHDAMYWYRQDPGQGLRLIYYSQIVNDFQKGDIAEGYSVSREKKESFPLTVTSAQKNPTAFYLCASSRISGAGTGELFFGEGSRLTVL.

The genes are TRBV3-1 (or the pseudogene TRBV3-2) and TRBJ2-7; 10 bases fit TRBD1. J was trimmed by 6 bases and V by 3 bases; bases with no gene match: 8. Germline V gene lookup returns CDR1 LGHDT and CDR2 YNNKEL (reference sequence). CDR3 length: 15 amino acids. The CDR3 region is CASSQGQGISVEQYF. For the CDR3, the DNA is TGTGCCAGCAGCCAGGGACAGGGGATTTCTGTCGAGCAGTACTTC.

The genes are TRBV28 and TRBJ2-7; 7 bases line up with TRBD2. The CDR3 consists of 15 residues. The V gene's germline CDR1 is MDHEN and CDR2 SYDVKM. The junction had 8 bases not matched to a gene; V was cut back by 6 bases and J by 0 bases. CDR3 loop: CASSVSGTLSYEQYF. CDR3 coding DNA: TGTGCCAGCAGCGTCAGCGGGACCCTCTCCTACGAGCAGTACTTC.

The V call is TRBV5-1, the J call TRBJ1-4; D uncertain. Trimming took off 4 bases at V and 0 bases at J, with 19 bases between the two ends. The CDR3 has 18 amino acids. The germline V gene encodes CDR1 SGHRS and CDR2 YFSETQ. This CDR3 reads CASSIDGGVGPTNEKLFF. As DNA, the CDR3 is TGCGCCAGCAGCATCGACGGAGGAGTGGGCCCAACTAATGAAAAACTGTTTTTT.

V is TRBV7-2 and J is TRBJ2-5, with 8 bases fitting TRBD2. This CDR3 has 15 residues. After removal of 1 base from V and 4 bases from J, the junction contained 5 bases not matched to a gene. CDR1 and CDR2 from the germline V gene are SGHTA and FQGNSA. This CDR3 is CASSLDSGSSETQYF. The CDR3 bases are TGTGCCAGCAGCTTAGACAGCGGGAGTTCAGAGACCCAGTACTTC.

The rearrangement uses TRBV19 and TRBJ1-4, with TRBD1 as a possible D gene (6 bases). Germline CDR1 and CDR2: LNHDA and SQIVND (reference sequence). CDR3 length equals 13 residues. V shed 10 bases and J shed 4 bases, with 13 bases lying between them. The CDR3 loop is CATKQGNNEKLFF. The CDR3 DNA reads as TGTGCCACCAAACAGGGAAATAATGAAAAACTGTTTTTT. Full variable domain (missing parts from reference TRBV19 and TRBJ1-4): DGGITQSPKYLFRKEGQNVTLSCEQNLNHDAMYWYRQDPGQGLRLIYYSQIVNDFQKGDIAEGYSVSREKKESFPLTVTSAQKNPTAFYLCATKQGNNEKLFFGSGTQLSVL.

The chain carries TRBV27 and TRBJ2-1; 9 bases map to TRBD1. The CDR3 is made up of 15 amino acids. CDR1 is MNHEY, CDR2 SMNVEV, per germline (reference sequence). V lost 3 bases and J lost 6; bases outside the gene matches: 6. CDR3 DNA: TGTGCCAGCAGTTTGGTGGGACAGGGAATCAATGAGCAGTTCTTC. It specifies CASSLVGQGINEQFF.

CDR3 sequence reads: CASSWGGGTYEQYF. In DNA, the CDR3 is TGTGCCAGCAGCTGGGGGGGAGGCACCTACGAGCAGTACTTC. The chain carries TRBV27 and TRBJ2-7; 7 positions match TRBD2. Germline loops: CDR1 MNHEY, CDR2 SMNVEV (reference sequence). After removal of 6 bases from V and 2 bases from J, the junction contained 7 bases not matched to a gene. This CDR3 is 14 amino acids long.

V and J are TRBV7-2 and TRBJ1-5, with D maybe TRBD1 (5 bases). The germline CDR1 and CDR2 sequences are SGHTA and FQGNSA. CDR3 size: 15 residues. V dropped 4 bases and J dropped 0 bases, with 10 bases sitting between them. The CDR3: CASSSQGYSNQPQHF. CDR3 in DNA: TGTGCCAGCAGCTCCCAGGGTTATAGCAATCAGCCCCAGCATTTT.